This entry lists 18 T cell receptor beta chains sequenced from one sample in a study of blood T cell repertoires in COVID-19. Some clones are missing from TCRdb's copy, which holds only in-frame ones; the method was immunoSEQ multiplex PCR. This table holds hundreds of thousands of clones, approximately 88% found once. The sequenced sample consisted of PBMCs or T cells enriched from blood (not recorded which). The receptors come from a woman between 18 and 29 years old who had recovered from COVID-19.

The chain links TRBV24-1 to TRBJ1-2, with TRBD1 matching over 8 bases. V trimming: 9 bases; J trimming: 3 bases; junction bases outside the gene matches: 2. Germline V gene data show CDR1 as KGHDR and CDR2 as SFDVKD. This CDR3 spans 12 amino acids. The CDR3 spells CATQGADYGYTF. The CDR3 nucleotides read TGTGCCACCCAGGGGGCGGACTATGGCTACACCTTC.

This chain links TRBV19 with TRBJ2-7, with 7 nucleotides matching TRBD1. This CDR3 has 17 amino acids. V was clipped by 3 bases and J by 5 bases; unmatched bases: 16. Germline lookup yields CDR1 LNHDA and CDR2 SQIVND (reference sequence). CDR3 protein: CASSILGLTGSFDEQYF. The DNA of the CDR3 is TGTGCCAGTAGTATTTTGGGTCTGACAGGGAGTTTCGACGAGCAGTACTTC.

The gene calls are TRBV7-9 and TRBJ2-1; TRBD1 agrees at 7 bases. CDR3 length: 15 residues. Germline V CDR1 and CDR2: SEHNR, FQNEAQ (reference sequence). Trimming at V came to 5 bases and at J to 2 bases, leaving 6 bases not matched to a gene. The CDR3 reads CASSQGTATYNEQFF. As DNA, the CDR3 is TGTGCCAGCAGCCAGGGGACAGCCACCTACAATGAGCAGTTCTTC.

The chain employs TRBV2 and TRBJ1-1, with 8 bases aligning to TRBD1. The CDR3 is 14 residues long. The V gene end was trimmed by 8 bases and the J gene end by 4 bases; junction bases not matched to a gene: 9. Germline values: CDR1 SNHLY, CDR2 FYNNEI. In DNA form, the CDR3 reads TGTGCCAGCGACGGACAGGGAGGGTCCACTGAAGCTTTCTTT. Amino acids: CASDGQGGSTEAFF.

The chain links TRBV19 to TRBJ1-5; D is perhaps TRBD1 (6 bases). This CDR3 region has 16 residues. Germline CDR1 and CDR2: LNHDA and SQIVND (reference sequence). V was clipped by 4 bases and J by 4 bases, with 17 bases between them. CDR3 residues: CASSRVGEQGNQPQHF. CDR3 nucleotides: TGTGCCAGTAGTAGAGTCGGGGAACAGGGTAATCAGCCCCAGCATTTT.

The sample holds one count of this clone. This chain joins TRBV5-1 and TRBJ1-1, with a possible D match to TRBD1 (6 bases). V was clipped by 0 bases and J by 5 bases, with 11 bases between them. Germline CDR1 reads SGHRS; CDR2 reads YFSETQ. The CDR3 is 14 residues long. The CDR3 coding sequence is TGCGCCAGCAGCTTGGAAGGGGGTTCGACTGAAGCTTTCTTT. This sequence encodes CASSLEGGSTEAFF.

This chain connects TRBV7-2 to TRBJ1-2, with D perhaps TRBD1 (6 bases). Germline V gene sequence: CDR1 SGHTA, CDR2 FQGNSA. V lost 4 bases to trimming and J lost 3 bases, with 9 bases between them. This CDR3 has 13 amino acids. CDR3 sequence: CASSSAGDYGYTF. The CDR3 DNA follows: TGTGCCAGCAGCTCAGCAGGGGACTATGGCTACACCTTC.

The chain carries TRBV5-1 and TRBJ1-1; TRBD1 aligns across 9 bases. CDR1 is SGHRS, CDR2 YFSETQ, per germline. The J segment lost 0 bases and the V segment lost 2 bases, leaving 8 bases of the junction unmatched. The CDR3 runs 17 residues. CDR3 bases: TGCGCCAGCAGCTTTGACAGGGGGGCCTCCATGAACACTGAAGCTTTCTTT. It translates to CASSFDRGASMNTEAFF.

The rearrangement uses TRBV7-8 and TRBJ2-1; TRBD2 aligns across 9 bases. Trimming at V came to 6 bases and at J to 4 bases, leaving 4 bases not matched to a gene. CDR1 is SGHVS, CDR2 FQNEAQ, per germline. There are 14 residues in the CDR3. CDR3 coding DNA: TGTGCCAGCAGGGGACTAGCTGATTACAATGAGCAGTTCTTC. Protein product: CASRGLADYNEQFF.

The CDR3 DNA follows: TGTGCCAGCTCACCATCCTTCGGCGCGGACGAGCAGTACTTC. Amino acids: CASSPSFGADEQYF. This chain links TRBV18 with TRBJ2-7; D uncertain. Per the germline V gene, CDR1 is KGHSH and CDR2 is LQKENI. V lost 2 bases, J lost 5 bases, and 13 bases lay in between. The CDR3 is 14 amino acids.

The chain joins TRBV18 to TRBJ1-4; D is uncertain. Trimming shortened V by 3 bases and J by 4 bases, and 9 bases separated the two germline ends. Germline V gene lookup returns CDR1 KGHSH and CDR2 LQKENI. This CDR3 region has 14 residues. For the CDR3, the DNA is TGTGCCAGCTCACCCACATTCGATAATGAAAAACTGTTTTTT. Translating it yields CASSPTFDNEKLFF. Looking up the rest from reference TRBV18 and TRBJ1-4 gives the full variable domain: NAGVMQNPRHLVRRRGQEARLRCSPMKGHSHVYWYRQLPEEGLKFMVYLQKENIIDESGMPKERFSAEFPKEGPSILRIQQVVRGDSAAYFCASSPTFDNEKLFFGSGTQLSVL.

The chain combines TRBV28 with TRBJ1-5; 7 bases line up with TRBD1. The CDR3 is 16 residues long. Germline V CDR1 and CDR2: MDHEN, SYDVKM. With V trimmed by 4 bases and J by 0 bases, 6 bases remained unmatched. The CDR3: CASSWGQTYSNQPQHF. The CDR3 nucleotides read TGTGCCAGCAGTTGGGGACAGACATATAGCAATCAGCCCCAGCATTTT.

V usage is TRBV7-2 and J usage is TRBJ1-2; D is undetermined. CDR3 length equals 14 residues. Trimming left V 1 base short and J 4 bases short, with 10 bases between. Germline CDR1 reads SGHTA; CDR2 reads FQGNSA. DNA of the CDR3: TGTGCCAGCAGCTTAGTTGTCAGGCCCTATGGCTACACCTTC. It encodes CASSLVVRPYGYTF.

This clone was detected once. This sequence joins TRBV4-2 and TRBJ1-2, with D possibly matching TRBD1 (6 bases). The CDR3 is made up of 17 amino acids. Germline CDR1 LGHNA, CDR2 YNFKEQ. Trimming left V 4 bases short and J 0 bases short, with 18 bases between. CDR3 nucleotides: TGTGCCAGCAGCCCTAGCACAGGGAAAGGGGCTAACTATGGCTACACCTTC. This gives the protein CASSPSTGKGANYGYTF.

V gene TRBV9 combines with J gene TRBJ1-1, with D hard to call. Germline-derived CDR1 and CDR2 are SGDLS and YYNGEE. The CDR3 totals 16 residues. With 4 bases removed from V and 1 base from J, the gap between germline ends came to 17 bases. The CDR3 loop is CASSPSPPEENTEAFF. Here the CDR3 DNA reads TGTGCCAGCAGCCCCTCCCCCCCAGAGGAGAACACTGAAGCTTTCTTT.

V usage is TRBV7-3 and J usage is TRBJ2-7, with 8 nucleotides matching TRBD1. Unmatched junction bases numbered 9, after V lost 5 bases and J lost 6 bases. The CDR3 loop spans 14 amino acids. Germline CDR1 and CDR2: SGHTA and FQGTGA. CDR3 sequence: CASSPQRTGFEQYF. CDR3 DNA sequence: TGTGCCAGCAGCCCCCAAAGGACAGGGTTCGAGCAGTACTTC.

This clone was recorded only once. This rearrangement joins TRBV7-9 to TRBJ1-1, with TRBD1 as a possible D gene (5 bases). The CDR3 is 14 amino acids. Germline V gives CDR1 SEHNR, CDR2 FQNEAQ (reference sequence). Trimming cost V 1 base and J 2 bases, with 8 bases left between them. The CDR3 nucleotides are TGTGCCAGCAGCTTAGGCGGACACAACACTGAAGCTTTCTTT. Protein: CASSLGGHNTEAFF. Full variable domain (remainder filled in from reference TRBV7-9 and TRBJ1-1): DTGVSQNPRHKITKRGQNVTFRCDPISEHNRLYWYRQTLGQGPEFLTYFQNEAQLEKSRLLSDRFSAERPKGSFSTLEIQRTEQGDSAMYLCASSLGGHNTEAFFGQGTRLTVV.

As to this clone: The sample has other DNA sequences that encode this CDR3 too. The rearrangement links TRBV28 to TRBJ2-7; D is perhaps TRBD1 (5 bases). The CDR3 spans 13 residues. Trimming left V 3 bases short and J 2 bases short, with 8 bases between. The germline CDR1 and CDR2 sequences are MDHEN and SYDVKM. CDR3 nucleotide sequence: TGTGCCAGCAGTTTGACAGAAGCCTACGAGCAGTACTTC. Encoded protein: CASSLTEAYEQYF. The full variable domain, in which reference TRBV28 and TRBJ2-7 provide the parts outside the CDR3, is DVKVTQSSRYLVKRTGEKVFLECVQDMDHENMFWYRQDPGLGLRLIYFSYDVKMKEKGDIPEGYSVSREKKERFSLILESASTNQTSMYLCASSLTEAYEQYFGPGTRLTVT.